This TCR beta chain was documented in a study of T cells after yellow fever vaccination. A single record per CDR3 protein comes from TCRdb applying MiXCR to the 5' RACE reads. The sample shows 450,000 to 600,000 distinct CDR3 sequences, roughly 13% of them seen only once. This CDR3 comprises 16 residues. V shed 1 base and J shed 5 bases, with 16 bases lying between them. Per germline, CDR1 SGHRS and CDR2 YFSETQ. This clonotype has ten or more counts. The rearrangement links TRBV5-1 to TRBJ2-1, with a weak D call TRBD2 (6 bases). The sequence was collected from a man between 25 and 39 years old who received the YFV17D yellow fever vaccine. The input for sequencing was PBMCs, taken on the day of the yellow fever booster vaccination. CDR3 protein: CASSLTSGTVHNEQFF. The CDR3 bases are TGCGCCAGCAGCTTGACTTCCGGGACTGTACACAATGAGCAGTTCTTC.